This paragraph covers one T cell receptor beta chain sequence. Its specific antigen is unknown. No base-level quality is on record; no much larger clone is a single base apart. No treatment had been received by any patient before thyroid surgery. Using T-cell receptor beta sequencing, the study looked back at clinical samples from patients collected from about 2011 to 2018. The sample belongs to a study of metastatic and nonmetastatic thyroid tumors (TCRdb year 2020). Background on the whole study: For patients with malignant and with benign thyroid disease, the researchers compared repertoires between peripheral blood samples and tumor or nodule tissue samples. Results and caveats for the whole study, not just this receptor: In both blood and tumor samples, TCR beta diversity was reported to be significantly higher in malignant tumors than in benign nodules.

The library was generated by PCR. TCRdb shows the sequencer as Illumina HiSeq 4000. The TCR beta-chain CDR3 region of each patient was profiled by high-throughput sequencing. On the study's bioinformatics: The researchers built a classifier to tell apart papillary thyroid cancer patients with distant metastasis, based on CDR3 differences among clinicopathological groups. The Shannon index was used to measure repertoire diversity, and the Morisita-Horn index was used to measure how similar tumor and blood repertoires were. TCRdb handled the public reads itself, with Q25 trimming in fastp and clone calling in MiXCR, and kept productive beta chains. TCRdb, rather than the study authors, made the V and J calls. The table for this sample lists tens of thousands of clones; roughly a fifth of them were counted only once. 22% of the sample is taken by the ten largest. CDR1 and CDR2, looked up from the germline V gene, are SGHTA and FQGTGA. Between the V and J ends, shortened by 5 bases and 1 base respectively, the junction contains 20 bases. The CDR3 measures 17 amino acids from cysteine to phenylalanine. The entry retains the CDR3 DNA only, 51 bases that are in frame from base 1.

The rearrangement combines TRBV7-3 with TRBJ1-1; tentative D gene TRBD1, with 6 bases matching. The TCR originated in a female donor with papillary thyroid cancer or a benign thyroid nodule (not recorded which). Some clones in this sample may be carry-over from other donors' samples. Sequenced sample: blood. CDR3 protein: CASSQGRGGRTNTEAFF. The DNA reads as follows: TGTGCCAGCAGCCAAGGACGGGGGGGCCGAACGAACACTGAAGCTTTCTTT.